The rows below give T cell receptor beta chains drawn from one sample of a study of OX40 agonist ivuxolimab in advanced cancers. Measured with immunoSEQ multiplex PCR; TCRdb has only the in-frame clones, and not every one. This sample yields 50,000 to 55,000 clones, of which around nine tenths are seen a single time; roughly 1.5% belongs to the top ten. The sample was CD4+ or CD8+ T cells sorted from blood, taken in a trial of the OX40 agonist ivuxolimab. The source of these receptors is an adult with an advanced solid tumor such as melanoma, head and neck, liver or kidney cancer. The CDR3 runs from the conserved cysteine through the conserved F or W. Fields, in order: V gene, J gene, CDR3 protein.

TRBV19	TRBJ1-1	CASNRAPNTEAFF
TRBV10-3	TRBJ1-1	CAISAMTDQEAFF
TRBV30	TRBJ2-2	CAWSDTGELFF
TRBV6-5	TRBJ2-1	CASSYSPNNEQFF
TRBV11-2	TRBJ2-1	CASRPGTAGFNEQFF
TRBV28	TRBJ1-1	CASTDSGLRNMNTEAFF
TRBV14	TRBJ2-5	CASSQEISGRYKTQYF
TRBV7-2	TRBJ2-1	CASSSTSGGTREQFF
TRBV28	TRBJ2-3	CASSFEPGQASTDTQYF
TRBV28	TRBJ2-3	CASGTGTDTQYF
TRBV12-5	TRBJ2-1	CASSTGGSYNEQFF
TRBV28	TRBJ1-4	CASSSAGTGGEKLFF
TRBV10-3	TRBJ1-1	CAIRGTEEAFF